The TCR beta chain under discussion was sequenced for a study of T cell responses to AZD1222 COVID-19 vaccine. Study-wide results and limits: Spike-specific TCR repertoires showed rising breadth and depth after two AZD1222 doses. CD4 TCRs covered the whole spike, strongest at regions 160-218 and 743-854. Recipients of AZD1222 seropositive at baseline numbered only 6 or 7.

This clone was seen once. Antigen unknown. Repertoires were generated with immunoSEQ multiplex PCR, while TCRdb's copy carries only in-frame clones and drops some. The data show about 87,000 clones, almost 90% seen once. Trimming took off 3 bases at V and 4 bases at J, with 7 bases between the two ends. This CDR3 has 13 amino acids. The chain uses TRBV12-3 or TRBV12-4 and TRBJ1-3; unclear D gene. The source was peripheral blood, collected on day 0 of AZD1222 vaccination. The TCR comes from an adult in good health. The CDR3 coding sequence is TGTGCCAGCAGTTTTGGGGAGGGAAACACCATATATTTT. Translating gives CASSFGEGNTIYF.